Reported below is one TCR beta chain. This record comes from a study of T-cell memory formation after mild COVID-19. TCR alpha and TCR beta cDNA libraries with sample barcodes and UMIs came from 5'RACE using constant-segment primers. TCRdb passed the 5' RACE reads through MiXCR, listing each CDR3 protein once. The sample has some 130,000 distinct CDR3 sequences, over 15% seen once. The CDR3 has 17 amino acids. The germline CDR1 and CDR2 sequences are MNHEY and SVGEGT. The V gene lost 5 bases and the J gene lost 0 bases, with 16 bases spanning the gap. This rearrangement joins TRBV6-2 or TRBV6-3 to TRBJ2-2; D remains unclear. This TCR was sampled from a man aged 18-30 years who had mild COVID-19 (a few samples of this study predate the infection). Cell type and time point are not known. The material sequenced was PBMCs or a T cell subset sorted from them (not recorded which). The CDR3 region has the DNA TGTGCCAGCAGTCCACGCCCTCACAAGACGAACACCGGGGAGCTGTTTTTT. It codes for CASSPRPHKTNTGELFF.